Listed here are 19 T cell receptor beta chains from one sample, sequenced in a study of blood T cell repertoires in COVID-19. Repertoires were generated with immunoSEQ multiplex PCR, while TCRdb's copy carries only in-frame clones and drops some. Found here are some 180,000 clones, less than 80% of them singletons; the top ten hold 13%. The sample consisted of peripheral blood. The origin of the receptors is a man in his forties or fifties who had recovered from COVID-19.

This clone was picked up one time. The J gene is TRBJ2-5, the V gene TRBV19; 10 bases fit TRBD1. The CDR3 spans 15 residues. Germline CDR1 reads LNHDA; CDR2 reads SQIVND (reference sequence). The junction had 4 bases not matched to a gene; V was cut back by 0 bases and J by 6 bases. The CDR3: CASSIDPGQGKTQYF. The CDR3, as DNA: TGTGCCAGTAGTATAGATCCGGGACAGGGGAAGACCCAGTACTTC.

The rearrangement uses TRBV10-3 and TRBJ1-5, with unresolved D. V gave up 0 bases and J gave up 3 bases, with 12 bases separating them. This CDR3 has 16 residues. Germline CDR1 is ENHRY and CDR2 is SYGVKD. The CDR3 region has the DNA TGTGCCATCAGTGAGTCGGCAGAACCATACAATCAGCCCCAGCATTTT. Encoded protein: CAISESAEPYNQPQHF.

The CDR3 loop reads CASSEGGGDHNEQFF. The CDR3 region has the DNA TGTGCCAGCAGCGAGGGAGGAGGGGATCACAATGAGCAGTTCTTC. The chain combines TRBV6-6 with TRBJ2-1; possible D gene TRBD2, 6 bases. Germline V CDR1 and CDR2: MNHNY, SVGAGI (reference sequence). V dropped 6 bases and J dropped 5 bases, with 17 bases sitting between them. This CDR3 comprises 15 residues.

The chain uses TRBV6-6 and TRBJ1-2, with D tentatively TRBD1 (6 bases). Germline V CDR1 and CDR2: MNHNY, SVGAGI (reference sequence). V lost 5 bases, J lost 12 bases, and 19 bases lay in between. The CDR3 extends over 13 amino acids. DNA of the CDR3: TGTGCCAGCAGTCGCTCTAGGGGGAATATTAACACCTTC. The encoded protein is CASSRSRGNINTF.

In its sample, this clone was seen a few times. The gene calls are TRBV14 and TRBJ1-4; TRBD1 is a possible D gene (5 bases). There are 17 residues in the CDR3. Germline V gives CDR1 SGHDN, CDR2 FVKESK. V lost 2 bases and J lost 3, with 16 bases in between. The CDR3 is CASSQNPQGPANEKLFF. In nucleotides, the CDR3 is TGTGCCAGCAGCCAAAATCCTCAGGGCCCGGCTAATGAAAAACTGTTTTTT. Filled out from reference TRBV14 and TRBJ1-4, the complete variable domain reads EAGVTQFPSHSVIEKGQTVTLRCDPISGHDNLYWYRRVMGKEIKFLLHFVKESKQDESGMPNNRFLAERTGGTYSTLKVQPAELEDSGVYFCASSQNPQGPANEKLFFGSGTQLSVL.

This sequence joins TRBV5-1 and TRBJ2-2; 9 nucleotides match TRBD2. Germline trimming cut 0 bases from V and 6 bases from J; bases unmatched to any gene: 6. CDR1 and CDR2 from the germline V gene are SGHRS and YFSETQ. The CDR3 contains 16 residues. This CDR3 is CASSLDGGRASGELFF. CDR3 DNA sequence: TGCGCCAGCAGCTTGGACGGCGGGAGGGCATCCGGGGAGCTGTTTTTT.

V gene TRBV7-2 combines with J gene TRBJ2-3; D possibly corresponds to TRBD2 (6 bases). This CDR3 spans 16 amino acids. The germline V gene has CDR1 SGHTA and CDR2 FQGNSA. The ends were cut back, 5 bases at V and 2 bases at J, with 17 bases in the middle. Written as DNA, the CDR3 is TGTGCCAGCAGCCCCGGCCGGGACTTGTTCACAGATACGCAGTATTTT. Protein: CASSPGRDLFTDTQYF.

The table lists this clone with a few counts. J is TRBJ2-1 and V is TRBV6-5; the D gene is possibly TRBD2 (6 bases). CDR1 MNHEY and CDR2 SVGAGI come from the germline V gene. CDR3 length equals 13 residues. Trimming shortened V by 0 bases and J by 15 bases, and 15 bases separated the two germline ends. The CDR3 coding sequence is TGTGCCAGCAGTTACTCTGGGCCGGGACTTCGGTTCTTC. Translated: CASSYSGPGLRFF.

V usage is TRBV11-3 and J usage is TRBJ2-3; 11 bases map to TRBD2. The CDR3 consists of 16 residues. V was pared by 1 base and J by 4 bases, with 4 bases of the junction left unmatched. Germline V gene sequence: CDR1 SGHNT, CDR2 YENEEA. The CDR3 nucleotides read TGTGCCAGCAGCTTAGGAACTAGCGGGAGATCAGATACGCAGTATTTT. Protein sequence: CASSLGTSGRSDTQYF.

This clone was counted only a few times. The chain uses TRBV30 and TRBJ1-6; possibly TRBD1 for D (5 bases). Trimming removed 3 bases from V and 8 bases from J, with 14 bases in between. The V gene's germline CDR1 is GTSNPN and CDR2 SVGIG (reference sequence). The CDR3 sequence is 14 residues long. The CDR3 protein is CAWRGGTAYSPLHF. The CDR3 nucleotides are TGTGCCTGGAGGGGAGGGACGGCTTATTCACCCCTCCACTTT.

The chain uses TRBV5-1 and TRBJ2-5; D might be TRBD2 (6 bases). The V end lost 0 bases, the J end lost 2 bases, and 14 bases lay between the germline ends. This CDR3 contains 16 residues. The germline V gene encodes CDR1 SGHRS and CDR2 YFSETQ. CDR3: CASSLVGSGAQETQYF. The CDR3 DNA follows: TGCGCCAGCAGCTTGGTTGGATCGGGAGCGCAAGAGACCCAGTACTTC.

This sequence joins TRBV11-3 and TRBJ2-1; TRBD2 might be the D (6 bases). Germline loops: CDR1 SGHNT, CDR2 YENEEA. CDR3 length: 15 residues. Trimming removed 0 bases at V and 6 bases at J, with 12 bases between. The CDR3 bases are TGTGCCAGCAGCTTAGAAGGAGGGTACCTCAATGAGCAGTTCTTC. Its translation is CASSLEGGYLNEQFF.

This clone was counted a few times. The CDR3 DNA reads TGTGCCAGCAGCCTCGGGACCTACAATGAGCAGTTCTTC. It specifies CASSLGTYNEQFF. The rearrangement joins TRBV11-2 to TRBJ2-1; possibly TRBD2 for D (5 bases). Germline V lookup: CDR1 SGHAT, CDR2 FQNNGV. The V end lost 5 bases, the J end lost 2 bases, and 7 bases lay between the germline ends. The CDR3 loop spans 13 amino acids. Variable domain in full (rest from reference TRBV11-2 and TRBJ2-1): EAGVAQSPRYKIIEKRQSVAFWCNPISGHATLYWYQQILGQGPKLLIQFQNNGVVDDSQLPKDRFSAERLKGVDSTLKIQPAKLEDSAVYLCASSLGTYNEQFFGPGTRLTVL.

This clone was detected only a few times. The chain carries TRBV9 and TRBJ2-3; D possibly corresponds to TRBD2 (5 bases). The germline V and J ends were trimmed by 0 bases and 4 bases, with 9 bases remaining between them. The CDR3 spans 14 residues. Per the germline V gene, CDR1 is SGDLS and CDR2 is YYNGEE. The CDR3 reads CASSVEPRADTQYF. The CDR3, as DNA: TGTGCCAGCAGCGTAGAGCCGAGGGCAGATACGCAGTATTTT.

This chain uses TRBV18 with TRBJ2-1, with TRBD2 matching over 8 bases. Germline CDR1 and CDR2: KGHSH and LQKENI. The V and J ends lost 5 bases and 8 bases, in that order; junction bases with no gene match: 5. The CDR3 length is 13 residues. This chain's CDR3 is CASSYIGRDEQFF. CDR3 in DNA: TGTGCCAGCTCATACATCGGGAGGGATGAGCAGTTCTTC.

The CDR3 DNA follows: TGTGCCAGCAGTTTATCCCGGATTCTAGCCTCTTATGAAAAACTGTTTTTT. Translated, it gives CASSLSRILASYEKLFF. The chain has TRBV27 and TRBJ1-4; D is unclear. Trimming shortened V by 0 bases and J by 6 bases, and 17 bases separated the two germline ends. The V gene's germline CDR1 is MNHEY and CDR2 SMNVEV (reference sequence). There are 17 residues in the CDR3. Variable domain in full (rest from reference TRBV27 and TRBJ1-4): EAQVTQNPRYLITVTGKKLTVTCSQNMNHEYMSWYRQDPGLGLRQIYYSMNVEVTDKGDVPEGYKVSRKEKRNFPLILESPSPNQTSLYFCASSLSRILASYEKLFFGSGTQLSVL.

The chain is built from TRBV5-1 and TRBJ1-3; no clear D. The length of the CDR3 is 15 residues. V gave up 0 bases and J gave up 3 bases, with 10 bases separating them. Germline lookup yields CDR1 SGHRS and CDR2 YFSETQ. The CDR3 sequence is CASSLASGGGNTIYF. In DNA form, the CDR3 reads TGCGCCAGCAGCTTGGCCAGCGGTGGTGGAAACACCATATATTTT.

The CDR3, as DNA: TGTGCCAGCAGTCCGCGGGACCTGAGGTACGAGCAGTACTTC. Protein: CASSPRDLRYEQYF. V usage is TRBV6-5 and J usage is TRBJ2-7; D may be TRBD2 (6 bases). The CDR3 is 14 residues long. V was cut by 5 bases and J by 4 bases, with 15 bases left in between. CDR1 is MNHEY, CDR2 SVGAGI, per germline.

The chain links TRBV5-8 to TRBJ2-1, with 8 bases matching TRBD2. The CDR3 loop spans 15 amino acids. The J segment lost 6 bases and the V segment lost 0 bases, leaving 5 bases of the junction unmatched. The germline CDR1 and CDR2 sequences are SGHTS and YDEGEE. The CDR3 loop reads CASSLGAGVPNEQFF. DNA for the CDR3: TGTGCCAGCAGCTTGGGAGCGGGAGTCCCCAATGAGCAGTTCTTC.